This T cell receptor beta chain was captured by sequencing in a study of blood T cell repertoires in COVID-19. Data came from immunoSEQ multiplex PCR; TCRdb stores just in-frame clones and leaves some out. Of over 400,000 clones detected, about 85% appear once; the ten largest clones hold under 9.5%. Assignment of participants to cohorts was predicated upon participant-reported clinical history. The CDR3 covers 12 residues. Germline V lookup: CDR1 SGDLS, CDR2 YYNGEE. Trimming stripped 1 base from V and 6 bases from J, with 4 bases between. The source is a woman aged 60 to 75 who had recovered from COVID-19. Input material: PBMCs or T cells enriched from blood (not recorded which). V is TRBV9 and J is TRBJ2-2; D is unresolved. CDR3 nucleotides: TGTGCCAGCAGCGTATCCGCCGGGGAGCTGTTTTTT. Protein product: CASSVSAGELFF.